This TCR beta chain was captured in a study of blood T cell repertoires in COVID-19. V was clipped by 0 bases and J by 0 bases, with 15 bases between them. The CDR3 loop spans 18 amino acids. Germline CDR1 is KGHSH and CDR2 is LQKENI. Sequencing used immunoSEQ multiplex PCR; TCRdb keeps in-frame clones, though not all of them. Seen here are roughly 190,000 clones, roughly 87% observed once, and the top ten hold about 2.2%. Recruits, aged about 18 to 100 years, lived in some 25 US areas. The material sequenced was PBMCs or T cells enriched from blood (not recorded which). The rearrangement links TRBV18 to TRBJ1-5; D is unresolved. The origin of this receptor is a woman between 25 and 40 years old who had recovered from COVID-19. The CDR3 protein is CASSPPGGLQSSNQPQHF. CDR3 DNA: TGTGCCAGCTCACCACCTGGAGGGCTACAGAGTAGCAATCAGCCCCAGCATTTT.